This T cell receptor (beta chain) stems from a study of T-cell reconstitution after alpha-beta-depleted transplantation in children. This CDR3 region has 15 residues. Germline CDR1 and CDR2: SGHTA and FQGTGA. V dropped 3 bases and J dropped 8; count of bases not matched to a gene: 5. Unique molecular identifiers were incorporated during preparation of the TCRbeta library. TCRdb independently ran MiXCR on the PCR reads; one entry per CDR3 protein. The sample has about 400,000 distinct CDR3 sequences; 20% are singletons. The sequences come from PBMCs from the stem cell graft donor, collected from the stem cell graft. The chain employs TRBV7-3 and TRBJ2-1; the match to TRBD2 covers 12 bases. The sequence derives from a human donor who donated a stem cell graft to a child with acute myeloid leukemia. CDR3 region: CASSLTSGRIDEQFF. The CDR3 nucleotides read TGTGCCAGCAGCTTGACTAGCGGGAGAATTGATGAGCAGTTCTTC.